This T cell receptor beta chain emerged from a study of cytomegalovirus exposure and HLA in healthy donors. In germline, CDR1 is SEHNR, CDR2 FQNEAQ (reference sequence). V dropped 7 bases and J dropped 2; count of bases not matched to a gene: 5. This CDR3 is built from 14 residues. Donors had nominal health at sampling but likely had unrecorded immune exposures. The PCR contained 60 Vbeta and 13 Jbeta primers. Measured with immunoSEQ multiplex PCR; TCRdb has only the in-frame clones, and not every one. The table shows about 150,000 clones, with 70% to 80% occurring only once. Regarding the study as a whole: TCR beta chains numbering some 160 were designated cytomegalovirus-associated. Most CMV-associated TCR beta chains were later found to appear HLA-restricted. With later analysis, a missense DCLRE1C variant became linked to TCR beta V- and J-gene trimming.

Remarks on this clone: Its matching antigen is unknown.

This clonotype was sampled from a human donor in good health. The chain joins TRBV7-9 to TRBJ2-1; 7 bases fit TRBD1. Sequencing was carried out using PBMCs. CDR3 coding DNA: TGTGCCAGCAACGACAGGGATCCCTACAATGAGCAGTTCTTC. Translated: CASNDRDPYNEQFF.